Reported below is one T cell receptor (beta chain). TCRdb reprocessed the 5' RACE reads, keeping one entry per CDR3 protein, no DNA. The sample table sets out 200,000 to 300,000 distinct CDR3 sequences. Germline V gene data show CDR1 as GTSNPN and CDR2 as SVGIG (reference sequence). The CDR3 loop spans 13 amino acids. The data derive from a study of T cells expressing NK-cell markers. The chain joins TRBV30 to TRBJ2-5; TCRdb gives TRBD1 as the D gene, but with no DNA this cannot be confirmed. The material sequenced was blood T cells: a sorted CD56 or NKG2C T cell subset, CD4+ or CD8+ T cells, or bulk PBMC T cells (not recorded which). This TCR was recovered from a man aged 18-30 years in good health. The CDR3 spells CAWIGGHGETQYF.